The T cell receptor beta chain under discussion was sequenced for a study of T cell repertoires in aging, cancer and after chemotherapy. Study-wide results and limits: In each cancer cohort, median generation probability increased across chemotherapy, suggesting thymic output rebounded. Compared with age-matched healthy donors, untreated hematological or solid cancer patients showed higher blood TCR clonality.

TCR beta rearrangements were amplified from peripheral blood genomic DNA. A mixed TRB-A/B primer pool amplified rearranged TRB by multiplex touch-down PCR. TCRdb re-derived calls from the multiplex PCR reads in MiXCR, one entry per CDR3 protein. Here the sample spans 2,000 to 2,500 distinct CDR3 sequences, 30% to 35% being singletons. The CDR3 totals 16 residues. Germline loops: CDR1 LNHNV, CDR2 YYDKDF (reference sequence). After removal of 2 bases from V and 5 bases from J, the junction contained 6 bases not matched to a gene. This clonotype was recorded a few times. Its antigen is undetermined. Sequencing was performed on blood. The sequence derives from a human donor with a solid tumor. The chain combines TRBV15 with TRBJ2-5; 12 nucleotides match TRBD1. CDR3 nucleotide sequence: TGTGCCACCAGCAGACCGGGACAGGGGGCTCGGGAGACCCAGTACTTC. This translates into CATSRPGQGARETQYF.